The clone carrying this TCR beta chain was found a few times. Its antigen is currently unknown. This sample is drawn from a study of cytomegalovirus exposure and HLA in healthy donors. Overall study results and limits: In a later analysis, common viral pathogens appeared linked to several of the most significant clusters.

The primer mix had 60 Vbeta and 13 Jbeta primers. The assay was immunoSEQ multiplex PCR, and TCRdb's table has in-frame clones only and misses some. The sample shows around 190,000 clones, 60% to 80% of them seen only once. V was trimmed by 3 bases and J by 4 bases, leaving 11 bases between them. CDR3 length: 14 residues. Germline-derived CDR1 and CDR2 are SGDLS and YYNGEE. This clonotype was obtained from a woman aged 25 to 39 in good health and CMV-seronegative. The chain links TRBV9 to TRBJ1-3, with a tentative D call TRBD1 (6 bases). Sequences were obtained from PBMCs. The chain's CDR3 is CASSAGRGGNTIYF. The CDR3 DNA sequence: TGTGCCAGCAGCGCGGGGAGGGGGGGAAACACCATATATTTT.